These T cell receptor beta chains were read from a single sample in a study of identical twins. Using its own MiXCR run on the 5' RACE reads, TCRdb lists one record per CDR3 protein. The data show some 710,000 distinct CDR3 sequences, roughly 6% seen once. The sequencing input was naive T cells sorted from blood. All receptors come from a man younger than 35 in good health. Each CDR3 is given with its conserved first and last residue. D genes are given only for firm matches. Part of the rows lack a size; the others show once, few, many or a class for expanded clones.

d_call j_call clone_size v_call cdr3_aa cdr3_nt
NA TRBJ2-1 few TRBV12-3/TRBV12-4 CASSLETGSYNEQFF TGTGCCAGCAGTTTAGAGACAGGCTCCTACAATGAGCAGTTCTTC
TRBD2 TRBJ2-1 many TRBV5-1 CASSRDRTTSGMSYNEQFF TGCGCCAGCAGCCGGGACAGGACCACTAGCGGGATGTCCTACAATGAGCAGTTCTTC
NA TRBJ2-3 many TRBV7-2 CASSNKDTQYF TGTGCCAGCAGCAACAAGGATACGCAGTATTTT
NA TRBJ2-3 many TRBV29-1 CSAQASTDTQYF TGCAGCGCCCAAGCAAGCACAGATACGCAGTATTTT
NA TRBJ2-1 NA TRBV5-1 CASSSTNPANEQFF TGCGCCAGCAGCAGCACTAACCCCGCGAATGAGCAGTTCTTC
NA TRBJ2-3 few TRBV7-2 CASASPLGAEDTQYF TGTGCCAGCGCGTCACCTTTGGGGGCGGAAGATACGCAGTATTTT
TRBD1 TRBJ1-2 few TRBV4-3 CASSRRQGINYGYTF TGCGCCAGCAGCCGACGACAGGGGATAAACTATGGCTACACCTTC
TRBD2 TRBJ2-1 many TRBV24-1 CATSDHLGTSGYNEQFF TGTGCCACCAGTGACCACCTCGGGACTAGCGGTTACAATGAGCAGTTCTTC
NA TRBJ1-2 NA TRBV7-9 CASSPGPGNGYTF TGTGCCAGCAGCCCGGGCCCTGGGAATGGCTACACCTTC
NA TRBJ2-5 NA TRBV11-1 CASSLSGSTGRRETQYF TGTGCCAGCAGCTTAAGCGGTTCGACAGGTCGTCGGGAGACCCAGTACTTC
NA TRBJ2-2 many TRBV7-2 CASSLARAGTGELFF TGTGCCAGCAGCTTAGCCAGGGCGGGGACCGGGGAGCTGTTTTTT
TRBD2 TRBJ2-1 many TRBV5-1 CATGTGQLAGEWNEQFF TGCGCCACAGGGACAGGACAACTAGCGGGAGAGTGGAATGAGCAGTTCTTC
NA TRBJ2-6 NA TRBV20-1 CSARDIRVSGANVLTF TGCAGTGCTAGAGATATTCGGGTCTCTGGGGCCAACGTCCTGACTTTC
TRBD1 TRBJ2-3 NA TRBV12-3/TRBV12-4 CASRTGAHTDTQYF TGTGCCAGCAGGACAGGGGCCCACACAGATACGCAGTATTTT
NA TRBJ2-7 few TRBV7-9 CASSWGDSSLF TGTGCCAGCAGCTGGGGGGACAGTTCCCTCTTC
NA TRBJ2-5 NA TRBV5-1 CASSLGRSSDIKETQYF TGCGCCAGCAGCTTGGGCCGGTCTAGCGATATAAAAGAGACCCAGTACTTC
NA TRBJ2-1 many TRBV5-1 CASSLVQHEQFF TGCGCCAGCAGCTTGGTGCAGCATGAGCAGTTCTTC
NA TRBJ2-7 few TRBV7-2 CASSLGGSRSEQYF TGTGCCAGCAGCTTAGGTGGGAGCAGGTCCGAGCAGTACTTC
TRBD1 TRBJ1-4 many TRBV11-2 CASSLGRQGRNEKLFF TGTGCCAGCAGCTTAGGGCGACAGGGTCGGAATGAAAAACTGTTTTTT
NA TRBJ1-1 few TRBV18 CASSPPSQMNTEAFF TGTGCCAGCTCACCACCGTCGCAGATGAACACTGAAGCTTTCTTT
TRBD1 TRBJ2-5 many TRBV25-1 CASSARTGTGKQETQYF TGTGCCAGCAGTGCAAGGACCGGGACAGGCAAACAAGAGACCCAGTACTTC
NA TRBJ2-3 many TRBV4-3 CASSQDRKGTQYF TGCGCCAGCAGCCAAGATCGAAAAGGGACGCAGTATTTT
TRBD1 TRBJ1-5 many TRBV18 CASSPGTDRGYNQPQHF TGTGCCAGCTCACCAGGGACAGACAGGGGCTACAATCAGCCCCAGCATTTT
TRBD1 TRBJ1-2 few TRBV5-1 CASSTYRDSFYGYTF TGCGCCAGCAGCACCTACAGGGACAGCTTCTATGGCTACACCTTC
TRBD1 TRBJ2-1 few TRBV5-6 CASSLGQVVISYNEQFF TGTGCCAGCAGCTTAGGACAGGTTGTGATTTCCTACAATGAGCAGTTCTTC
NA TRBJ2-3 many TRBV6-1 CASSLGHNPADTQYF TGTGCCAGCAGCCTCGGACATAACCCCGCAGATACGCAGTATTTT
TRBD2 TRBJ2-1 many TRBV7-9 CASSPPAGVTYNEQFF TGTGCCAGCAGCCCTCCAGCGGGAGTAACCTACAATGAGCAGTTCTTC
NA TRBJ2-2 many TRBV20-1 CSARDPLHRVGGELFF TGCAGTGCTAGAGACCCTCTACACCGAGTAGGAGGGGAGCTGTTTTTT
TRBD2 TRBJ2-7 NA TRBV29-1 CSVQAYPSGTSYEQYF TGCAGCGTCCAGGCGTACCCTAGCGGGACTTCCTACGAGCAGTACTTC
TRBD2 TRBJ2-1 few TRBV10-3 CAISESLASGDGDEQFF TGTGCCATCAGTGAGTCGCTGGCTAGCGGGGATGGGGATGAGCAGTTCTTC
NA TRBJ2-2 many TRBV12-3/TRBV12-4 CASSLGTGELFF TGTGCCAGCAGCCTTGGAACCGGGGAGCTGTTTTTT
NA TRBJ1-2 few TRBV7-9 CASSLRQEDGYTF TGTGCCAGCAGCTTACGGCAGGAAGATGGCTACACCTTC
TRBD1 TRBJ1-5 NA TRBV25-1 CASSDPDRGQPQHF TGTGCCAGCAGTGACCCGGACAGGGGTCAGCCCCAGCATTTT
TRBD1 TRBJ1-6 few TRBV10-3 CAIRGTGQNSPLHF TGTGCCATCAGGGGGACAGGCCAAAATTCACCCCTCCACTTT
NA TRBJ2-7 NA TRBV4-1 CASSQVPQTTYEQYF TGCGCCAGCAGCCAAGTCCCGCAGACAACCTACGAGCAGTACTTC
TRBD2 TRBJ2-1 many TRBV20-1 CSASGLAGGPKYNEQFF TGCAGTGCTAGTGGGCTAGCGGGAGGGCCTAAGTACAATGAGCAGTTCTTC
NA TRBJ2-3 NA TRBV2 CASSEYSATDTQYF TGTGCCAGCAGTGAATATTCCGCCACAGATACGCAGTATTTT
NA TRBJ1-5 many TRBV28 CASRPQIFSNQPQHF TGTGCCAGCAGACCCCAGATTTTTAGCAATCAGCCCCAGCATTTT
NA TRBJ2-5 many TRBV5-6 CATFHGTSIQETQYF TGTGCCACCTTTCACGGGACATCAATCCAAGAGACCCAGTACTTC
TRBD1 TRBJ2-1 many TRBV20-1 CSARGQGVQGEQFF TGCAGTGCTAGAGGACAGGGGGTACAGGGTGAGCAGTTCTTC
NA TRBJ2-7 many TRBV7-9 CASSLYQAQTLEQYF TGTGCCAGCAGTTTATATCAGGCACAGACTCTGGAGCAGTACTTC
NA TRBJ2-2 many TRBV6-5 CASSLQGDTGELFF TGTGCCAGCAGTCTACAGGGCGACACCGGGGAGCTGTTTTTT
NA TRBJ2-2 many TRBV15 CATSRGRAAGELFF TGTGCCACCAGCAGAGGAAGGGCGGCCGGGGAGCTGTTTTTT
NA TRBJ1-1 many TRBV5-1 CASSEDRNTEAFF TGCGCCAGCAGCGAGGACAGGAACACTGAAGCTTTCTTT
NA TRBJ2-7 many TRBV12-3/TRBV12-4 CASSSQSYEQYF TGTGCCAGCAGTTCCCAATCCTACGAGCAGTACTTC
NA TRBJ2-1 few TRBV29-1 CSVEVGGGRVNEQFF TGCAGCGTTGAAGTTGGTGGCGGAAGGGTAAATGAGCAGTTCTTC
TRBD1 TRBJ1-4 NA TRBV5-1 CASSARGQGSNEKLFF TGCGCCAGCAGCGCCAGGGGGCAGGGCTCTAATGAAAAACTGTTTTTT
NA TRBJ1-2 many TRBV29-1 CSGESGAEGYTF TGCAGCGGAGAATCCGGGGCCGAAGGCTACACCTTC